Listed below are T cell receptor beta chains from one sample, sequenced in a study of stem cell transplantation in POMP-related autoinflammatory disease. Here immunoSEQ multiplex PCR was the method, and the copy in TCRdb shows in-frame clones only, minus some. Here the sample spans some 68,000 clones, roughly 91% being singletons. Specimen: CD4+ T cells from PBMCs, collected after stem cell transplantation. These receptors all come from a human patient with POMP-related autoinflammation and immune dysregulation (PRAID). Some of the T cells might come from the graft donor. Both conserved end residues are part of each CDR3. The D gene is left open where the match is weak. Part of the rows lack a size; the others show once, few, many or a class for expanded clones.

CDR3 protein: CASSLQGREQYF; CDR3 DNA: TGCGCCAGCAGCTTGCAGGGTCGCGAGCAGTACTTC; V gene: TRBV5-1; J gene: TRBJ2-7; clone size: .; D gene: .
CDR3 protein: CASSPLPGLGTEAFF; CDR3 DNA: TGTGCCAGCAGCCCACTACCGGGACTTGGGACTGAAGCTTTCTTT; V gene: TRBV5-5; J gene: TRBJ1-1; clone size: .; D gene: .
CDR3 protein: CASSQEDDGTDTQYF; CDR3 DNA: TGCGCCAGCAGCCAAGAGGATGACGGCACAGATACGCAGTATTTT; V gene: TRBV4-1; J gene: TRBJ2-3; clone size: .; D gene: .
CDR3 protein: CAWNQYGSNYGYTF; CDR3 DNA: TGTGCCTGGAATCAGTACGGTTCCAACTATGGCTACACCTTC; V gene: TRBV30; J gene: TRBJ1-2; clone size: .; D gene: .
CDR3 protein: CASSSRTGFSGEQFF; CDR3 DNA: TGTGCCAGCAGCTCTAGGACAGGCTTCTCAGGTGAGCAGTTCTTC; V gene: TRBV7-9; J gene: TRBJ2-1; clone size: few; D gene: TRBD1
CDR3 protein: CASSTQLGGWGNEQFF; CDR3 DNA: TGTGCCAGCAGCACCCAACTAGGTGGGTGGGGGAATGAGCAGTTCTTC; V gene: TRBV7-8; J gene: TRBJ2-1; clone size: .; D gene: .
CDR3 protein: CASSQYGAGSTISYGYTF; CDR3 DNA: TGTGCCAGCAGCCAATACGGGGCAGGGTCGACGATCTCCTATGGCTACACCTTC; V gene: TRBV3-1/TRBV3-2; J gene: TRBJ1-2; clone size: .; D gene: .
CDR3 protein: CASLQGGRETQYF; CDR3 DNA: TGTGCCAGCTTACAGGGGGGAAGGGAGACCCAGTACTTC; V gene: TRBV28; J gene: TRBJ2-5; clone size: .; D gene: TRBD1
CDR3 protein: CASSEGLKTDTQYF; CDR3 DNA: TGTGCCAGCAGTGAAGGGCTTAAAACAGATACGCAGTATTTT; V gene: TRBV6-1; J gene: TRBJ2-3; clone size: .; D gene: .
CDR3 protein: CATSDPSGTNTDTQYF; CDR3 DNA: TGTGCCACCAGTGACCCCAGCGGGACCAACACAGATACGCAGTATTTT; V gene: TRBV24-1; J gene: TRBJ2-3; clone size: .; D gene: TRBD2
CDR3 protein: CASSQRTLAGANTGELFF; CDR3 DNA: TGCGCCAGCAGCCAAAGGACTCTTGCGGGAGCGAACACCGGGGAGCTGTTTTTT; V gene: TRBV4-1; J gene: TRBJ2-2; clone size: .; D gene: TRBD2
CDR3 protein: CATMGRRGQSNYGYTF; CDR3 DNA: TGTGCCACGATGGGTCGTCGGGGACAGTCTAACTATGGCTACACCTTC; V gene: TRBV19; J gene: TRBJ1-2; clone size: .; D gene: TRBD1
CDR3 protein: CASSYGQGIEPQHF; CDR3 DNA: TGTGCCAGCAGTTACGGGCAGGGTATTGAGCCCCAGCATTTT; V gene: TRBV6-6; J gene: TRBJ1-5; clone size: few; D gene: .
CDR3 protein: CASSLRGQGNQPQHF; CDR3 DNA: TGCGCCAGCAGCTTGAGGGGGCAGGGCAATCAGCCCCAGCATTTT; V gene: TRBV5-1; J gene: TRBJ1-5; clone size: .; D gene: TRBD1
CDR3 protein: CASSLVAGSTDTQYF; CDR3 DNA: TGCGCCAGCAGCTTGGTGGCCGGATCCACAGATACGCAGTATTTT; V gene: TRBV5-1; J gene: TRBJ2-3; clone size: .; D gene: .
CDR3 protein: CASSPAPGTRGEETQYF; CDR3 DNA: TGTGCCAGCAGTCCCGCCCCCGGGACAAGGGGGGAAGAGACCCAGTACTTC; V gene: TRBV28; J gene: TRBJ2-5; clone size: .; D gene: .
CDR3 protein: CASLINRPYSGNTIYF; CDR3 DNA: TGTGCCAGCCTCATTAACAGGCCCTACTCTGGAAACACCATATATTTT; V gene: TRBV27; J gene: TRBJ1-3; clone size: .; D gene: .
CDR3 protein: CSASWQGDPFEAFF; CDR3 DNA: TGCAGTGCTAGTTGGCAGGGAGATCCCTTTGAAGCTTTCTTT; V gene: TRBV20-1; J gene: TRBJ1-1; clone size: once; D gene: .
CDR3 protein: CASSRGWGTDTQYF; CDR3 DNA: TGTGCCAGCTCACGAGGTTGGGGCACAGATACGCAGTATTTT; V gene: TRBV18; J gene: TRBJ2-3; clone size: few; D gene: .
CDR3 protein: CARSLAGTSLFTDTQYF; CDR3 DNA: TGTGCCAGAAGCTTGGCTGGGACTAGCCTATTCACAGATACGCAGTATTTT; V gene: TRBV5-3; J gene: TRBJ2-3; clone size: few; D gene: TRBD2
CDR3 protein: CASSPLAGNTYEQYF; CDR3 DNA: TGTGCCAGCAGCCCACTAGCCGGTAATACCTACGAGCAGTACTTC; V gene: TRBV9; J gene: TRBJ2-7; clone size: .; D gene: .
CDR3 protein: CASFRAANNEQFF; CDR3 DNA: TGTGCCAGCTTTAGAGCGGCAAACAATGAGCAGTTCTTC; V gene: TRBV28; J gene: TRBJ2-1; clone size: .; D gene: .
CDR3 protein: CATSETGTSGGREQFF; CDR3 DNA: TGTGCCACCAGTGAAACCGGGACTAGCGGGGGGAGAGAGCAGTTCTTC; V gene: TRBV24-1; J gene: TRBJ2-1; clone size: .; D gene: TRBD2
CDR3 protein: CASSFVMGVSQETQYF; CDR3 DNA: TGTGCCAGCAGCTTCGTTATGGGTGTCAGCCAAGAGACCCAGTACTTC; V gene: TRBV5-6; J gene: TRBJ2-5; clone size: .; D gene: .
CDR3 protein: CASSPSLGTRAYEQYF; CDR3 DNA: TGTGCCAGCAGTCCATCCCTCGGGACTAGAGCCTACGAGCAGTACTTC; V gene: TRBV2; J gene: TRBJ2-7; clone size: .; D gene: TRBD2
CDR3 protein: CAISGQGGGYTF; CDR3 DNA: TGTGCCATCAGTGGACAGGGCGGAGGCTACACCTTC; V gene: TRBV10-3; J gene: TRBJ1-2; clone size: .; D gene: TRBD1
CDR3 protein: CASSDGTRFFEKLFF; CDR3 DNA: TGTGCCAGCAGTGACGGGACACGGTTTTTTGAAAAACTGTTTTTT; V gene: TRBV6-1; J gene: TRBJ1-4; clone size: .; D gene: .
CDR3 protein: CASSQDFQETQYF; CDR3 DNA: TGTGCCAGCAGCCAAGATTTCCAAGAGACCCAGTACTTC; V gene: TRBV14; J gene: TRBJ2-5; clone size: .; D gene: .
CDR3 protein: CASSQDYGHGGPQHF; CDR3 DNA: TGTGCCAGCAGCCAAGATTACGGGCATGGAGGCCCCCAGCATTTT; V gene: TRBV3-1/TRBV3-2; J gene: TRBJ1-5; clone size: medium-sized; D gene: .
CDR3 protein: CASSNEREGETQYF; CDR3 DNA: TGTGCCAGCAGCAACGAGCGGGAAGGAGAGACCCAGTACTTC; V gene: TRBV21-1; J gene: TRBJ2-5; clone size: .; D gene: .
CDR3 protein: CASSSLQGDGYTF; CDR3 DNA: TGCGCCAGCAGCTCCTTACAGGGCGACGGCTACACCTTC; V gene: TRBV5-1; J gene: TRBJ1-2; clone size: few; D gene: .
CDR3 protein: CASSLRDSLNYGYTF; CDR3 DNA: TGTGCCAGCTCACTCCGGGACAGCCTTAACTATGGCTACACCTTC; V gene: TRBV18; J gene: TRBJ1-2; clone size: .; D gene: TRBD1
CDR3 protein: CASSLVGSTDTQYF; CDR3 DNA: TGTGCCAGCAGCTTAGTGGGATCCACAGATACGCAGTATTTT; V gene: TRBV11-2; J gene: TRBJ2-3; clone size: .; D gene: .
CDR3 protein: CSVAGTPLGETQYF; CDR3 DNA: TGCAGCGTCGCCGGGACTCCTCTTGGAGAGACCCAGTACTTC; V gene: TRBV29-1; J gene: TRBJ2-5; clone size: .; D gene: .
CDR3 protein: CASSLGRDTQYF; CDR3 DNA: TGCGCCAGCAGCTTGGGGAGGGATACGCAGTATTTT; V gene: TRBV5-1; J gene: TRBJ2-3; clone size: .; D gene: .
CDR3 protein: CASRAQTGLNTEAFF; CDR3 DNA: TGTGCCAGCAGAGCCCAGACAGGGTTGAACACTGAAGCTTTCTTT; V gene: TRBV2; J gene: TRBJ1-1; clone size: once; D gene: TRBD1
CDR3 protein: CASRLRFNYGYTF; CDR3 DNA: TGTGCCAGCAGGCTCAGATTTAACTATGGCTACACCTTC; V gene: TRBV27; J gene: TRBJ1-2; clone size: .; D gene: .
CDR3 protein: CASSGGNTEAFF; CDR3 DNA: TGCGCCAGCAGTGGTGGGAACACTGAAGCTTTCTTT; V gene: TRBV10-1; J gene: TRBJ1-1; clone size: .; D gene: .
CDR3 protein: CASRESGDNQPQHF; CDR3 DNA: TGTGCCAGCCGGGAAAGTGGGGACAATCAGCCCCAGCATTTT; V gene: TRBV7-9; J gene: TRBJ1-5; clone size: few; D gene: .
CDR3 protein: CASSELGLYNSPLHF; CDR3 DNA: TGTGCCAGCAGTGAATTGGGACTGTATAATTCACCCCTCCACTTT; V gene: TRBV25-1; J gene: TRBJ1-6; clone size: .; D gene: .
CDR3 protein: CASSPAPLQGVGTEAFF; CDR3 DNA: TGTGCCAGCTCACCAGCGCCCTTACAGGGGGTCGGCACTGAAGCTTTCTTT; V gene: TRBV18; J gene: TRBJ1-1; clone size: .; D gene: TRBD1
CDR3 protein: CASSQGTSGRTFTYEQYF; CDR3 DNA: TGCGCCAGCAGCCAAGGAACTAGCGGGAGGACCTTTACCTACGAGCAGTACTTC; V gene: TRBV4-1; J gene: TRBJ2-7; clone size: .; D gene: TRBD2
CDR3 protein: CASSFTDSGANVLTF; CDR3 DNA: TGCGCCAGCAGCTTCACAGACTCTGGGGCCAACGTCCTGACTTTC; V gene: TRBV5-1; J gene: TRBJ2-6; clone size: .; D gene: .
CDR3 protein: CASSLWEGGNTEAFF; CDR3 DNA: TGTGCCAGCAGCTTGTGGGAGGGCGGAAACACTGAAGCTTTCTTT; V gene: TRBV5-5; J gene: TRBJ1-1; clone size: few; D gene: .
CDR3 protein: CASSLELGPGELFF; CDR3 DNA: TGCGCCAGCAGCTTGGAACTAGGTCCCGGGGAGCTGTTTTTT; V gene: TRBV5-1; J gene: TRBJ2-2; clone size: .; D gene: .